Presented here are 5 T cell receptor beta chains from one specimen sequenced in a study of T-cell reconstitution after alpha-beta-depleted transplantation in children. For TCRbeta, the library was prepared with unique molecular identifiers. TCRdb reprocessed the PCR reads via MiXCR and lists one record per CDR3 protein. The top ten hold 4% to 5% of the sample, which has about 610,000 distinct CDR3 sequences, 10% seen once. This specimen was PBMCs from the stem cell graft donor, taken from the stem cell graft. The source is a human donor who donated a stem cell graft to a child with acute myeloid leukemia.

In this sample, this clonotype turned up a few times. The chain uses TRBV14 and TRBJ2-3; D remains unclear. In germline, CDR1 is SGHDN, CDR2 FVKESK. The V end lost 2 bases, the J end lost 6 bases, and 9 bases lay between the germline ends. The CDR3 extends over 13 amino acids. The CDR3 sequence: CASSQNRLDTQYF. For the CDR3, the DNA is TGTGCCAGCAGCCAAAATCGGCTTGATACGCAGTATTTT.

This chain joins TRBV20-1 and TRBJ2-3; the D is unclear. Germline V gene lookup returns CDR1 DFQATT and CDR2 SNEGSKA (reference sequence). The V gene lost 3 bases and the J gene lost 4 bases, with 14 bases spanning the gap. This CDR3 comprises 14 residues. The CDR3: CSASWSREADTQYF. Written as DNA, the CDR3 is TGCAGTGCTAGTTGGTCGCGAGAGGCAGATACGCAGTATTTT.

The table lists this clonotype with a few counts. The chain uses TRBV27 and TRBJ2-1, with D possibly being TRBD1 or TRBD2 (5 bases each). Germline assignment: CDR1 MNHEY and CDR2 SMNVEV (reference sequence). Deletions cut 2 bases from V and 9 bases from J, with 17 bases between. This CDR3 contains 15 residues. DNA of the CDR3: TGTGCCAGCAGTTTACCCGGGACCATACACGGTGAGCAGTTCTTC. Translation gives CASSLPGTIHGEQFF.

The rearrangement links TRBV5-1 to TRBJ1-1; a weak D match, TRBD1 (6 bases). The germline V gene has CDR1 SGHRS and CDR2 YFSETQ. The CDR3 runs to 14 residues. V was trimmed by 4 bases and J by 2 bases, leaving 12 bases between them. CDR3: CASSGRQDNTEAFF. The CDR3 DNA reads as TGCGCCAGCAGCGGTCGACAGGACAACACTGAAGCTTTCTTT.

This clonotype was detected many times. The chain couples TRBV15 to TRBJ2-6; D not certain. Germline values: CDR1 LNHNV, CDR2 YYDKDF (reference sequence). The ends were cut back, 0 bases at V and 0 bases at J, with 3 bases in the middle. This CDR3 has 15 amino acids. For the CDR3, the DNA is TGTGCCACCAGCAGAGATGGCTCTGGGGCCAACGTCCTGACTTTC. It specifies CATSRDGSGANVLTF.